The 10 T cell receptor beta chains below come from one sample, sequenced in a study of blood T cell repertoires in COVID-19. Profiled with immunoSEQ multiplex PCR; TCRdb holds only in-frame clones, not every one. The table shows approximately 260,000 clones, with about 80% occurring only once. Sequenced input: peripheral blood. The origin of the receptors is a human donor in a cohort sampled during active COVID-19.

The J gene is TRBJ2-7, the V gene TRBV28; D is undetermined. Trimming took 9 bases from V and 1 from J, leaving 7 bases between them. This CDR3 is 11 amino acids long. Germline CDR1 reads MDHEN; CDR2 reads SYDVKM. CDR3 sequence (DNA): TGTGCCAGTTTTAGTTCCTACGAGCAGTACTTC. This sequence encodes CASFSSYEQYF.

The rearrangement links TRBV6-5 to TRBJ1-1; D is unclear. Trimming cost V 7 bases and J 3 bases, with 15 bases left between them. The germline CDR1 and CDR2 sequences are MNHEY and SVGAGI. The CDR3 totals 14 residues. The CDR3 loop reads CASKATYVHTEAFF. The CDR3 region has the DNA TGTGCCAGCAAAGCCACCTATGTTCACACTGAAGCTTTCTTT.

The CDR3 is CASSPADYEQYF. The CDR3 DNA reads TGTGCCAGCTCACCCGCGGATTACGAGCAGTACTTC. V gene TRBV18 combines with J gene TRBJ2-7, with D hard to call. This CDR3 has 12 residues. Germline CDR1 is KGHSH and CDR2 is LQKENI. The germline V and J ends were trimmed by 3 bases and 4 bases, with 7 bases remaining between them.

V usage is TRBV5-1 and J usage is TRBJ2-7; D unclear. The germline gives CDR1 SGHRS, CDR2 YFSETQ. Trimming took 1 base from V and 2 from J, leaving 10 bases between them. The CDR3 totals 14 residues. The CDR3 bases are TGCGCCAGCAGCTTGTTCGAGGTGCCCTACGAGCAGTACTTC. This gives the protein CASSLFEVPYEQYF.

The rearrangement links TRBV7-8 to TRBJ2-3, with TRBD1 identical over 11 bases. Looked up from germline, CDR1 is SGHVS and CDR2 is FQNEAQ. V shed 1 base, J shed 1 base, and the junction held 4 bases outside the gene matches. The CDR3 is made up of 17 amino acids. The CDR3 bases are TGTGCCAGCAGCTTAGGGGACAGGGGGATTGGCACAGATACGCAGTATTTT. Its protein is CASSLGDRGIGTDTQYF. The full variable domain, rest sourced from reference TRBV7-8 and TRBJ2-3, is GAGVSQSPRYKVAKRGQDVALRCDPISGHVSLFWYQQALGQGPEFLTYFQNEAQLDKSGLPSDRFFAERPEGSVSTLKIQRTQQEDSAVYLCASSLGDRGIGTDTQYFGPGTRLTVL.

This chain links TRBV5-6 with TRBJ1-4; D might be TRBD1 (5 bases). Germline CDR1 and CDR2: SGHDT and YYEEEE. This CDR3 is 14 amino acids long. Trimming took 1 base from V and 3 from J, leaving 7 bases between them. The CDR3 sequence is CASSLRQPNEKLFF. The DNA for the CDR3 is TGTGCCAGCAGCTTGAGACAGCCTAATGAAAAACTGTTTTTT.

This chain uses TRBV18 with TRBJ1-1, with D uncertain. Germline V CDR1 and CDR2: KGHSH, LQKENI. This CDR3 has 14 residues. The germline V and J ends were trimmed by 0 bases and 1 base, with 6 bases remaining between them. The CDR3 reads CASSPPNGNTEAFF. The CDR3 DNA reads TGTGCCAGCTCACCACCGAACGGGAACACTGAAGCTTTCTTT.

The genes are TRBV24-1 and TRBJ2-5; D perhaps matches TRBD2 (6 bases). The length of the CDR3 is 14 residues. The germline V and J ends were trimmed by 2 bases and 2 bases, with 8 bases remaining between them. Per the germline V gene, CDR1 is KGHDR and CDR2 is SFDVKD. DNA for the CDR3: TGTGCCACCAGTGATTCCGGGACTCAAGAGACCCAGTACTTC. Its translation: CATSDSGTQETQYF.

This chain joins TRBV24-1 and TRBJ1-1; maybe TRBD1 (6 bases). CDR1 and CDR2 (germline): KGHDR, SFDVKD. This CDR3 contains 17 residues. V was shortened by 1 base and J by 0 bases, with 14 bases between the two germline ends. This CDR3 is CATSDFSGGYMNTEAFF. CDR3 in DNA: TGTGCCACCAGTGATTTCAGCGGGGGCTACATGAACACTGAAGCTTTCTTT.

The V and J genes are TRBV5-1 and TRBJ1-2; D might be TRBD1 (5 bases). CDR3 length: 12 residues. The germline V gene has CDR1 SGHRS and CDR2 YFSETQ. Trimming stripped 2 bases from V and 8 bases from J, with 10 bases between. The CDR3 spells CASSFQGEGYTF. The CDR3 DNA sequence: TGCGCCAGCAGCTTCCAGGGTGAGGGCTACACCTTC.